The 5 T cell receptor beta chains below come from one sample, sequenced in a study of technical replicates of blood from four donors. Some clones are missing from TCRdb's copy, which holds only in-frame ones; the method was immunoSEQ multiplex PCR. The sample carries tens of thousands of clones, roughly 86% recorded once. Material for sequencing was PBMCs. The receptor set was obtained from a human donor in good health. Some clones in this sample may be carry-over from other donors' samples.

The chain has TRBV6-1 and TRBJ2-7, with D perhaps matching TRBD1 (5 bases). The CDR3 consists of 14 residues. V was clipped by 3 bases and J by 5 bases, with 14 bases between them. Germline V gives CDR1 MNHNS, CDR2 SASEGT. CDR3: CASSDRARQNEQYF. The CDR3 DNA is TGTGCCAGCAGTGACAGGGCGAGGCAAAACGAGCAGTACTTC.

V gene TRBV19 combines with J gene TRBJ1-2, with TRBD1 as a possible D gene (5 bases). The germline V gene has CDR1 LNHDA and CDR2 SQIVND (reference sequence). Trimming removed 0 bases at V and 4 bases at J, with 12 bases between. CDR3 length: 15 amino acids. This CDR3 is CASSIDPGGGYGYTF. CDR3 nucleotide sequence: TGTGCCAGTAGTATAGATCCCGGGGGTGGCTATGGCTACACCTTC.

This chain links TRBV18 with TRBJ2-7, with TRBD1 as a possible D gene (5 bases). From germline, CDR1 is KGHSH and CDR2 LQKENI. The length of the CDR3 is 13 residues. V gave up 8 bases and J gave up 3 bases, with 14 bases separating them. The CDR3 sequence: CASTRQPDYEQYF. DNA for the CDR3: TGTGCCAGCACAAGACAGCCCGACTACGAGCAGTACTTC.

This sequence joins TRBV7-9 and TRBJ1-1; maybe TRBD1 (5 bases). CDR3 length equals 15 residues. In germline, CDR1 is SEHNR, CDR2 FQNEAQ (reference sequence). Trimming removed 4 bases from V and 2 bases from J, with 14 bases in between. Written as DNA, the CDR3 is TGTGCCAGCAGCTCTCGACAGTTACCAAACACTGAAGCTTTCTTT. Its protein is CASSSRQLPNTEAFF.

The rearrangement joins TRBV30 to TRBJ2-5, with 12 bases that match TRBD2. CDR3 length equals 17 residues. Germline values: CDR1 GTSNPN, CDR2 SVGIG (reference sequence). J gave up 5 bases and V 1 base, and 11 bases lay outside the gene matches. CDR3 residues: CAWSASGRAAGRETQYF. The CDR3 DNA follows: TGTGCCTGGAGTGCTAGCGGGAGGGCCGCGGGGAGGGAGACCCAGTACTTC.